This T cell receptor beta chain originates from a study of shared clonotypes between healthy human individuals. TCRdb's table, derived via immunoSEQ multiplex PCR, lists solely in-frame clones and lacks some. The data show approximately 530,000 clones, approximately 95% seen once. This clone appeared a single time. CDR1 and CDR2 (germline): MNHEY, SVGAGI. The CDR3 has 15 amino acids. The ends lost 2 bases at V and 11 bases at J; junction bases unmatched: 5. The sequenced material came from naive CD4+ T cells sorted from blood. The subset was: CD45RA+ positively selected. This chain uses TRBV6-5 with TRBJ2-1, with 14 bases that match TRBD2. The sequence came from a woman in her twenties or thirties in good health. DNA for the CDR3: TGTGCCAGCAGTTACACCGGGACTAGCGGGAGACAGCAGTTCTTC. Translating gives CASSYTGTSGRQQFF.